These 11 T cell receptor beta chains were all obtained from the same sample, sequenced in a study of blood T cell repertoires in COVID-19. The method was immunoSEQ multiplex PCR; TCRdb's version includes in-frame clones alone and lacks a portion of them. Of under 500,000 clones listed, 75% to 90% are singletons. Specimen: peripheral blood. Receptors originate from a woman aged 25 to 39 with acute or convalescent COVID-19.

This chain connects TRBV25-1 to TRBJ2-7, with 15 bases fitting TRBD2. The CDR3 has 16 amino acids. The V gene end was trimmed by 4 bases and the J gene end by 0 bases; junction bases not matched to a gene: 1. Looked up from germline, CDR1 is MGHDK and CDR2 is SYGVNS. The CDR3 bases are TGTGCCAGCAGTGGGACTAGCGGGGGGGCCTCCTACGAGCAGTACTTC. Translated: CASSGTSGGASYEQYF.

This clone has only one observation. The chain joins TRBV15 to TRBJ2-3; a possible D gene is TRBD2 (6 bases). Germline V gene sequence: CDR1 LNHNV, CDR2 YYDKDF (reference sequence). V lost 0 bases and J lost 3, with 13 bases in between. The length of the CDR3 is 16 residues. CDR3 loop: CATSRDRRDVTDTQYF. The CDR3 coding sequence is TGTGCCACCAGCAGAGACAGGCGGGATGTTACAGATACGCAGTATTTT.

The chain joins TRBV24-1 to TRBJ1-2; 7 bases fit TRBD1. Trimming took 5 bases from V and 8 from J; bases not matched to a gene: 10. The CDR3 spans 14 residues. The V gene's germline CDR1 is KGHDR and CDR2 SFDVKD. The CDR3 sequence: CATSGPEGAYGYTF. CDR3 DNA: TGTGCCACCAGTGGACCAGAGGGGGCCTACGGCTACACCTTC.

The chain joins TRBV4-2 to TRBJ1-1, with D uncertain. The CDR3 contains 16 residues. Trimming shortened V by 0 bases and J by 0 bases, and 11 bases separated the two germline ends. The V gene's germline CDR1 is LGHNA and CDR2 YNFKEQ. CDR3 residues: CASSQDRANLNTEAFF. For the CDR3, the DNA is TGTGCCAGCAGCCAAGATCGAGCAAATTTGAACACTGAAGCTTTCTTT.

The CDR3 region is CASSVNRGSPLHF. The CDR3 bases are TGTGCCAGCAGTGTCAACAGGGGTTCACCCCTCCACTTT. This chain uses TRBV2 with TRBJ1-6, with 7 bases matching TRBD1. This CDR3 region has 13 residues. J lost 9 bases, V lost 4 bases, and 3 bases had no gene match. Germline V gene sequence: CDR1 SNHLY, CDR2 FYNNEI.

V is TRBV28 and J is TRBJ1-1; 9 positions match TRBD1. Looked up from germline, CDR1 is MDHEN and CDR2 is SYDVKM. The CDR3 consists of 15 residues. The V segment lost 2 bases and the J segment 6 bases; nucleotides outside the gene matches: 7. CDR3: CASSLGTGMIAEAFF. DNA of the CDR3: TGTGCCAGCAGTTTAGGGACAGGGATGATCGCTGAAGCTTTCTTT. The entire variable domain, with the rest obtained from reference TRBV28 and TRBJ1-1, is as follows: DVKVTQSSRYLVKRTGEKVFLECVQDMDHENMFWYRQDPGLGLRLIYFSYDVKMKEKGDIPEGYSVSREKKERFSLILESASTNQTSMYLCASSLGTGMIAEAFFGQGTRLTVV.

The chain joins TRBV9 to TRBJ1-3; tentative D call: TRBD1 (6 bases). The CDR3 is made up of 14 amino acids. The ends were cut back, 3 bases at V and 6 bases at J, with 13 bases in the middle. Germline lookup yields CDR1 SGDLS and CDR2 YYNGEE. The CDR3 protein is CASSDRDGENTIYF. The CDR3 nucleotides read TGTGCCAGCAGCGACAGGGACGGGGAAAACACCATATATTTT.

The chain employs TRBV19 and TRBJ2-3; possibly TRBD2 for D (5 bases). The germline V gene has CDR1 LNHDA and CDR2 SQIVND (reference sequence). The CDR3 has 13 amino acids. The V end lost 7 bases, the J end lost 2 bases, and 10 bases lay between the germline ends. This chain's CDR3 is CASKRTDTDTQYF. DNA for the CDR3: TGTGCCAGTAAGCGGACGGACACAGATACGCAGTATTTT.

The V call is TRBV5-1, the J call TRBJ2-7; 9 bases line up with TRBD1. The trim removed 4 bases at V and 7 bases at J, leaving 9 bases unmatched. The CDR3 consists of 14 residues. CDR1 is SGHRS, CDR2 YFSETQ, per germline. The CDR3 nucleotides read TGCGCCAGCAGCACAGGGGGCGTGAGGAGGGAGCAGTACTTC. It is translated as CASSTGGVRREQYF.

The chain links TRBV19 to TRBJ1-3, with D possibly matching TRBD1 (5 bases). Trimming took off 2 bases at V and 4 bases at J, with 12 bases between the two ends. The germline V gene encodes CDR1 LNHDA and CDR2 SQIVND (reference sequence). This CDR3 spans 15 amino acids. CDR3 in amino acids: CASSISTAGGNTIYF. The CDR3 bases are TGTGCCAGTAGTATATCGACAGCGGGAGGAAACACCATATATTTT.

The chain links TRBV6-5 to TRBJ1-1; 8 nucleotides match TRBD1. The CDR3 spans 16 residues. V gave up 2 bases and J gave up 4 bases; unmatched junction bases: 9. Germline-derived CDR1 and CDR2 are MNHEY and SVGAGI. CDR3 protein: CASSYEEDRESTEAFF. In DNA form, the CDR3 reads TGTGCCAGCAGTTACGAGGAGGACAGGGAATCCACTGAAGCTTTCTTT.